Each of the 7 T cell receptor beta chains below was sequenced from the same sample in a study of blood T cell repertoires in COVID-19 (dated by TCRdb to 2020 to 2021). Libraries were prepared through the immunoSEQ multiplex PCR assay. TCRdb provides this immuneACCESS table in a form limited to in-frame rearrangements. Some clones are lacking; in checked studies, under half of them reflect an unresolved V gene, and why the rest are absent is not known. Recorded for this sample are approximately 270,000 clones; around 81% of them occurred a single time. Of the sample, more than 15% is held by the ten largest clones. What was sequenced was peripheral blood. Receptor source: a person aged 70 to 85 with COVID-19, enrolled during active disease.

This chain connects TRBV6-5 to TRBJ1-2, with 12 bases lining up with TRBD1. This CDR3 is built from 15 residues. Germline V gives CDR1 MNHEY, CDR2 SVGAGI. The J segment lost 7 bases and the V segment lost 6 bases, leaving 9 bases of the junction unmatched. CDR3 in DNA: TGTGCCAGCAGCGACGCTGGGACAGGGGGCTTTGGCTACACCTTC. This sequence encodes CASSDAGTGGFGYTF.

The rearrangement joins TRBV20-1 to TRBJ2-1; TRBD2 matches at 9 bases. CDR1 and CDR2 from the germline V gene are DFQATT and SNEGSKA (reference sequence). The CDR3 is made up of 15 amino acids. Trimming cost V 3 bases and J 4 bases; bases outside gene matches: 7. Written as DNA, the CDR3 is TGCAGTGCTAGTGATAGCGGGGGCCCTTACAATGAGCAGTTCTTC. Translation: CSASDSGGPYNEQFF.

The chain has TRBV28 and TRBJ1-4, with 11 bases aligning to TRBD1. Germline CDR1 MDHEN, CDR2 SYDVKM. The CDR3 extends over 14 amino acids. Trimming cost V 5 bases and J 8 bases; bases outside gene matches: 4. CDR3 coding DNA: TGTGCCAGCAGTGGACAGGGGGCGTTGGAAAAACTGTTTTTT. It is translated as CASSGQGALEKLFF.

The genes are TRBV6-5 and TRBJ2-2, with no clear D. The germline V and J ends were trimmed by 0 bases and 8 bases, with 7 bases remaining between them. The CDR3 loop spans 13 amino acids. Looked up from germline, CDR1 is MNHEY and CDR2 is SVGAGI. CDR3 nucleotides: TGTGCCAGCAGTTACTCTTTCTTGGGGGAGCTGTTTTTT. Encoded protein: CASSYSFLGELFF.

The chain uses TRBV6-1 and TRBJ2-7; D might be TRBD1 (8 bases). Deletions cut 6 bases from V and 5 bases from J, with 26 bases between. Germline CDR1 reads MNHNS; CDR2 reads SASEGT. The CDR3 is made up of 17 amino acids. DNA for the CDR3: TGTGCCAGCAGCGAAAAGGTCGGGGGGACAGGTTGGGACGAGCAGTACTTC. Its protein is CASSEKVGGTGWDEQYF.

This chain links TRBV27 with TRBJ1-5, with D maybe TRBD1 (6 bases). This CDR3 has 15 amino acids. Trimming took off 2 bases at V and 1 base at J, with 9 bases between the two ends. CDR1 and CDR2 from the germline V gene are MNHEY and SMNVEV (reference sequence). The CDR3 loop reads CASSLGQPSNQPQHF. The CDR3 DNA reads TGTGCCAGCAGTTTAGGACAGCCGAGCAATCAGCCCCAGCATTTT.

The chain combines TRBV7-2 with TRBJ2-3, with D perhaps matching TRBD2 (6 bases). CDR1 and CDR2 from the germline V gene are SGHTA and FQGNSA. The V end lost 1 base, the J end lost 7 bases, and 18 bases lay between the germline ends. This CDR3 is 16 amino acids long. This chain's CDR3 is CASSLVTGAGSNTQYF. DNA of the CDR3: TGTGCCAGCAGCTTAGTTACGGGAGCAGGTTCTAATACGCAGTATTTT.